A selection of T cell receptor beta chains follows, all from one sample in a study of siplizumab effects on memory and regulatory T cells. The table came from immunoSEQ multiplex PCR; TCRdb's copy has only in-frame clones and leaves some out. The table includes 50,000 or so clones, 80% to 95% detected once. Sequencing used CD8+ T cells sorted from blood. Every receptor here comes from a human donor in good health. Each CDR3 is given with its conserved first and last residue. The D gene is left open where the match is weak. Size is omitted from some rows. Given values are once, few, many or a class for expanded clones.

J: TRBJ2-7; D: -; V: TRBV30; size: -; CDR3: CAWSVRGYEQYF; DNA: TGTGCCTGGAGTGTAAGGGGTTACGAGCAGTACTTC
J: TRBJ2-7; D: -; V: TRBV23-1; size: -; CDR3: CASSQSPDYFYEQYF; DNA: TGCGCCAGCAGTCAATCTCCGGACTACTTCTACGAGCAGTACTTC
J: TRBJ1-2; D: -; V: TRBV5-6; size: -; CDR3: CASSFMDGNYGYTF; DNA: TGTGCCAGCAGTTTTATGGACGGGAACTATGGCTACACCTTC
J: TRBJ2-1; D: -; V: TRBV5-1; size: -; CDR3: CATQAGNEQFF; DNA: TGCGCCACCCAGGCTGGGAATGAGCAGTTCTTC
J: TRBJ1-5; D: TRBD1; V: TRBV6-5; size: -; CDR3: CASSGTVNQPQHF; DNA: TGTGCCAGCAGTGGGACAGTGAATCAGCCCCAGCATTTT
J: TRBJ2-3; D: -; V: TRBV7-8; size: once; CDR3: CASSHPRDRPTDTQYF; DNA: TGTGCCAGCAGTCACCCCCGGGACCGACCCACAGATACGCAGTATTTT
J: TRBJ2-3; D: -; V: TRBV4-2; size: -; CDR3: CASSPRAWESTDTQYF; DNA: TGTGCCAGCAGCCCCCGGGCGTGGGAAAGCACAGATACGCAGTATTTT
J: TRBJ1-6; D: -; V: TRBV27; size: -; CDR3: CASSFIYEGGSPLHF; DNA: TGTGCCAGCAGTTTCATCTACGAGGGAGGGTCACCCCTCCACTTT
J: TRBJ1-5; D: -; V: TRBV2; size: -; CDR3: CASRPGNSNQPQHF; DNA: TGTGCCAGCAGGCCTGGAAATAGCAATCAGCCCCAGCATTTT
J: TRBJ2-7; D: -; V: TRBV7-7; size: few; CDR3: CASSIARF; DNA: TGTGCTAGCAGCATCGCCCGCTTC
J: TRBJ2-2; D: TRBD2; V: TRBV19; size: few; CDR3: CASSLLAGGATGELFF; DNA: TGTGCCAGTAGTTTATTAGCGGGAGGAGCGACCGGGGAGCTGTTTTTT
J: TRBJ2-6; D: -; V: TRBV29-1; size: few; CDR3: CSAMEPGANVLTF; DNA: TGCAGCGCAATGGAACCCGGGGCCAACGTCCTGACTTTC
J: TRBJ2-3; D: TRBD2; V: TRBV14; size: -; CDR3: CASSQASGRATQYF; DNA: TGTGCCAGCAGCCAGGCTAGCGGGAGGGCTACGCAGTATTTT
J: TRBJ2-5; D: -; V: TRBV27; size: -; CDR3: CASSLGLPQETQYF; DNA: TGTGCCAGCAGTCTTGGACTACCTCAAGAGACCCAGTACTTC
J: TRBJ1-2; D: -; V: TRBV5-4; size: -; CDR3: CASSLIIQGNYGYTF; DNA: TGTGCCAGCAGCTTGATAATCCAGGGGAACTATGGCTACACCTTC
J: TRBJ2-2; D: -; V: TRBV7-3; size: -; CDR3: CASSSLPGELFF; DNA: TGTGCCAGCAGCTCCCTACCCGGGGAGCTGTTTTTT
J: TRBJ2-3; D: -; V: TRBV29-1; size: -; CDR3: CSARWSLTDTQYF; DNA: TGCAGCGCCCGTTGGAGCCTCACAGATACGCAGTATTTT
J: TRBJ2-7; D: TRBD1; V: TRBV4-1; size: -; CDR3: CASSQEGYGTGNEQYF; DNA: TGCGCCAGCAGCCAAGAAGGGTACGGGACAGGGAACGAGCAGTACTTC